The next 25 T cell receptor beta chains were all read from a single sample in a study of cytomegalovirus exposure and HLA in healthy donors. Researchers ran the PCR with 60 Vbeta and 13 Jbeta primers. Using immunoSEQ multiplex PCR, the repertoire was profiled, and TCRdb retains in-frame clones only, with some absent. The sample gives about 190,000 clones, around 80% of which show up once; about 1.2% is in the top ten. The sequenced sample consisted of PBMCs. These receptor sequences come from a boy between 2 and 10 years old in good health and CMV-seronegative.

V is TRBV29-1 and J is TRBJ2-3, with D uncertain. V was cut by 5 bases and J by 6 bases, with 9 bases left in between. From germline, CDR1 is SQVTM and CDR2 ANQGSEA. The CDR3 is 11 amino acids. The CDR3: CSVMQADTQYF. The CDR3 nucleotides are TGCAGCGTTATGCAGGCGGATACGCAGTATTTT.

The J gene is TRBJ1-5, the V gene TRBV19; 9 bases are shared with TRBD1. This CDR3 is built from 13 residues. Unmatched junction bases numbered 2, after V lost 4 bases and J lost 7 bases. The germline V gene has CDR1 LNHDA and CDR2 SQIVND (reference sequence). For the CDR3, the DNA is TGTGCCAGTAGTAGGGACAGGGTCCAGCCCCAGCATTTT. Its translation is CASSRDRVQPQHF.

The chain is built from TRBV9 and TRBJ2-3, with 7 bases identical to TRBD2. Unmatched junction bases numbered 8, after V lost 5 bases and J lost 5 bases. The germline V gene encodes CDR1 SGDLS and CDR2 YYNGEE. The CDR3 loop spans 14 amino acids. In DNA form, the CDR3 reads TGTGCCAGCAGTGCTTTGGGGGAGGGAGATACGCAGTATTTT. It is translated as CASSALGEGDTQYF.

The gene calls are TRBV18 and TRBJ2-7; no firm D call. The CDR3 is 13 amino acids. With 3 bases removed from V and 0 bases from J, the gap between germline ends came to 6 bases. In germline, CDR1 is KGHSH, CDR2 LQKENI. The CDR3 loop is CASSPVSSYEQYF. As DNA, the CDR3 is TGTGCCAGCTCACCCGTGAGCTCCTACGAGCAGTACTTC.

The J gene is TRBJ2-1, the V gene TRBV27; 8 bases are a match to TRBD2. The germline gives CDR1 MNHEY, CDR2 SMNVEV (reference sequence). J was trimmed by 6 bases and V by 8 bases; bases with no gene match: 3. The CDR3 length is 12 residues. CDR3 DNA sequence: TGTGCCAGCGCTGGGACTAGCAATGAGCAGTTCTTC. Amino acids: CASAGTSNEQFF.

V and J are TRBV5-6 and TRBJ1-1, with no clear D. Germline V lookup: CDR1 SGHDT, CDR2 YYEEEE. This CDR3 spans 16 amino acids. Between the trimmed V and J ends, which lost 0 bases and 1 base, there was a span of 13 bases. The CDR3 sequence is CASSLVFGKSNTEAFF. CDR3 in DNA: TGTGCCAGCAGCTTGGTATTTGGCAAGTCGAACACTGAAGCTTTCTTT.

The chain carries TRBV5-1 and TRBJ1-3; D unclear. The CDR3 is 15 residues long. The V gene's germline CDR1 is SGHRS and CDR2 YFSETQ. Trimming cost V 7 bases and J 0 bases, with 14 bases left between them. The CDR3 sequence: CASPLPADSGNTIYF. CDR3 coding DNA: TGCGCCAGCCCTCTCCCGGCGGACTCTGGAAACACCATATATTTT.

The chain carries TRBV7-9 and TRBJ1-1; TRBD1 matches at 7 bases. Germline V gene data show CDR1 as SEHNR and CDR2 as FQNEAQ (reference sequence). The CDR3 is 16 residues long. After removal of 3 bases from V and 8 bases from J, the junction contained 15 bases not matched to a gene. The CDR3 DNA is TGTGCCAGCAGCTTGGAAGGATACCAGGGGGTGACCGAAGCTTTCTTT. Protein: CASSLEGYQGVTEAFF.

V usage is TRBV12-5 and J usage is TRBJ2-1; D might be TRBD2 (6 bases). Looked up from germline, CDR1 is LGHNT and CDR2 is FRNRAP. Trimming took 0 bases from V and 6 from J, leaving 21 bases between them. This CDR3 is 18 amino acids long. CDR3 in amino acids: CASGLVRVSRQGGNEQFF. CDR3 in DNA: TGTGCTAGTGGTTTGGTACGAGTAAGTCGGCAGGGAGGCAATGAGCAGTTCTTC.

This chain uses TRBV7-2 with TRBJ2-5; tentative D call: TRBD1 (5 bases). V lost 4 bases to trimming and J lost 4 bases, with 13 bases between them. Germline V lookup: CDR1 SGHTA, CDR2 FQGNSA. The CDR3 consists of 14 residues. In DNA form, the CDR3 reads TGTGCCAGCAGCTCCCAAGGGGTGAGAGAGACCCAGTACTTC. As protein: CASSSQGVRETQYF.

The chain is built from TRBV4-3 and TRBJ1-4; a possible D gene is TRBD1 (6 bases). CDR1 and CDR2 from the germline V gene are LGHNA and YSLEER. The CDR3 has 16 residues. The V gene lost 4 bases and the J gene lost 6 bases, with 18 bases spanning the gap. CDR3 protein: CASSLPAAQGDEKLFF. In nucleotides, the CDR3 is TGCGCCAGCAGCCTCCCCGCGGCACAGGGAGATGAAAAACTGTTTTTT.

In nucleotides, the CDR3 is TGTGCCAGCAGCTTGGGGCAGGGGGTCGAGCAGTACTTC. Its translation: CASSLGQGVEQYF. The chain recombines TRBV5-6 with TRBJ2-7, with 7 bases lining up with TRBD1. CDR1 is SGHDT and CDR2 is YYEEEE in the germline V gene. The length of the CDR3 is 13 residues. Trimming took 0 bases from V and 6 from J; bases not matched to a gene: 3. Looking up the rest from reference TRBV5-6 and TRBJ2-7 gives the full variable domain: DAGVTQSPTHLIKTRGQQVTLRCSPKSGHDTVSWYQQALGQGPQFIFQYYEEEERQRGNFPDRFSGHQFPNYSSELNVNALLLGDSALYLCASSLGQGVEQYFGPGTRLTVT.

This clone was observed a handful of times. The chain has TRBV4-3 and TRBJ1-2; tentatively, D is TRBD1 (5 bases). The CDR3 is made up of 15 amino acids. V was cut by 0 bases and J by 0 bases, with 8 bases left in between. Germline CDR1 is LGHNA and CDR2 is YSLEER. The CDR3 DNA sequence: TGCGCCAGCAGCCAAGATTCGGGGGCTAACTATGGCTACACCTTC. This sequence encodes CASSQDSGANYGYTF.

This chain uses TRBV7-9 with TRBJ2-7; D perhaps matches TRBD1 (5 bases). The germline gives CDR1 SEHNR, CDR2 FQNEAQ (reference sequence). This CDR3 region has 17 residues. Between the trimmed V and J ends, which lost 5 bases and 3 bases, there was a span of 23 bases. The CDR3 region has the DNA TGTGCCAGCAGCCCGATAGGACCAGCTTCCAGGGACTACGAGCAGTACGTC. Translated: CASSPIGPASRDYEQYV.

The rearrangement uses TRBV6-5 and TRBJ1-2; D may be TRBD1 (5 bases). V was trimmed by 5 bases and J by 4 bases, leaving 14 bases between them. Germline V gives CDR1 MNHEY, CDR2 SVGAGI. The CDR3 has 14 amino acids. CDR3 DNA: TGTGCCAGCAGTGCCCAGGGTAGAGGCTATGGCTACACCTTC. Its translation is CASSAQGRGYGYTF.

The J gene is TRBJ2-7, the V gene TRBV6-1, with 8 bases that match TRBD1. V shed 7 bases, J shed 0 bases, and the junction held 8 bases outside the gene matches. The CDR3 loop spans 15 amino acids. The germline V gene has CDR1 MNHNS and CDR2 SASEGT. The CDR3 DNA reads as TGTGCCAGCAACTTATCGGGACAGGTCTCCTACGAGCAGTACTTC. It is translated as CASNLSGQVSYEQYF.

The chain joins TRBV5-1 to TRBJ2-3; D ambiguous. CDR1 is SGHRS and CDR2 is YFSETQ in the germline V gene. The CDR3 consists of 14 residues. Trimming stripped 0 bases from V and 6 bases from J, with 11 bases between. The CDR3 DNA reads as TGCGCCAGCAGCTTGGCCGGCGTGCGGGATACGCAGTATTTT. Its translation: CASSLAGVRDTQYF.

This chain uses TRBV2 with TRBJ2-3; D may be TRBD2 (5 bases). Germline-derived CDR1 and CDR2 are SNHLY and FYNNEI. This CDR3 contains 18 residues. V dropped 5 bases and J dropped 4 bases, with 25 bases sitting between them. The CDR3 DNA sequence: TGTGCCAGCAGTCCCAAGAGGGTGAACTTAGTTCGGGCAGATACGCAGTATTTT. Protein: CASSPKRVNLVRADTQYF.

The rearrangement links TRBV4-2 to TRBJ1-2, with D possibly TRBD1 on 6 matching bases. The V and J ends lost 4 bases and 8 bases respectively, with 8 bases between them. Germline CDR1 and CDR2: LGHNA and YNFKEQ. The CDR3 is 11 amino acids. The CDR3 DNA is TGTGCCAGCAGCCCCGGACAGGGCTACACCTTC. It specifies CASSPGQGYTF.

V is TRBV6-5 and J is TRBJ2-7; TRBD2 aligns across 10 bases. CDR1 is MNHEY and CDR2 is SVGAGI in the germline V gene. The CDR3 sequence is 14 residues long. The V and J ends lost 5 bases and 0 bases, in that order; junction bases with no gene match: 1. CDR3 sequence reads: CASSIAGGSYEQYF. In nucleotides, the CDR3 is TGTGCCAGCAGTATAGCGGGAGGCTCCTACGAGCAGTACTTC.

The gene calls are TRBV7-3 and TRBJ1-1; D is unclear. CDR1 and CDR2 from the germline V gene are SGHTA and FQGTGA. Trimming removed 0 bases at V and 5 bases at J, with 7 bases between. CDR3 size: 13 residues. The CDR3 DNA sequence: TGTGCCAGCAGCTTAACTCCGAGGACTGAAGCTTTCTTT. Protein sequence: CASSLTPRTEAFF.

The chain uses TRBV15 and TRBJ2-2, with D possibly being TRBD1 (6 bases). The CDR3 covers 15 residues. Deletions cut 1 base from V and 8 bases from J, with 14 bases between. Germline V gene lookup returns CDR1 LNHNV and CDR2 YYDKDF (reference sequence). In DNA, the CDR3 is TGTGCCACCAGCAGAGTTGCAGGGGTTCAAGGGGAGCTGTTTTTT. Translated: CATSRVAGVQGELFF.

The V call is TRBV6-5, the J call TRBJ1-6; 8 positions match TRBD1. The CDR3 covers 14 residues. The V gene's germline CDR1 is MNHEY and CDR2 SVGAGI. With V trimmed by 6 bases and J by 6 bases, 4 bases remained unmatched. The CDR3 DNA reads TGTGCCAGCAGCACGGACAGGGTTAATTCACCCCTCCACTTT. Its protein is CASSTDRVNSPLHF.

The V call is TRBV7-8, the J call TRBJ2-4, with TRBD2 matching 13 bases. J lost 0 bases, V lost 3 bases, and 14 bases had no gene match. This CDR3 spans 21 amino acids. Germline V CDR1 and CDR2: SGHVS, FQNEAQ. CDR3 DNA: TGTGCCAGCAGCTTGGCCGCAGGACTAGCGGGAGACACTCTAGCCAAAAACATTCAGTACTTC. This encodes CASSLAAGLAGDTLAKNIQYF.

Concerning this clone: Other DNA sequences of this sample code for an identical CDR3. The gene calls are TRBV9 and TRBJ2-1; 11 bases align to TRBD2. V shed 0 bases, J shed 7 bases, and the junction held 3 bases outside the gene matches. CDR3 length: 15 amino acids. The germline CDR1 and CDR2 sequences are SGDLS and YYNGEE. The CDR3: CASSVGLAGGNEQFF. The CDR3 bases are TGTGCCAGCAGCGTAGGGCTAGCGGGGGGTAATGAGCAGTTCTTC. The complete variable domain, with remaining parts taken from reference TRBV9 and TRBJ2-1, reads DSGVTQTPKHLITATGQRVTLRCSPRSGDLSVYWYQQSLDQGLQFLIQYYNGEERAKGNILERFSAQQFPDLHSELNLSSLELGDSALYFCASSVGLAGGNEQFFGPGTRLTVL.